Detailed here is one T cell receptor beta chain. Antigen unknown. No conserved phenylalanine or tryptophan ends this CDR3, so it is likely a read error. The data originate from a study of post-analysis software for immune sequencing data. In the study overall: Included among the disease courses, which were recorded for the cohort, were relapsing-remitting, secondary progressive and progressive-relapsing multiple sclerosis. The study's findings and limits: F measure showed strong co-clustering of same-batch samples. For normalized Chao1 diversity, multiple sclerosis patients scored significantly lower than controls did.

Unique molecular identifiers had been added to the TCR beta cDNA libraries. Each sample of roughly 0.9 to 11 million input T cells yielded 500,000 or so cDNA molecules, so each molecule approximated one T cell. One entry per CDR3 protein, called by TCRdb with MiXCR from the PCR reads. The table lists fewer than 850,000 distinct CDR3 sequences, 40% to 55% of them singletons. The material sequenced was blood. The TCR originated in a girl under 18 with multiple sclerosis.

As DNA, the CDR3 is TGTGCCGGCAGTGAGAGTCGGACTAGCGGGACAGAGACCCAGTACTTA. It translates to CAGSESRTSGTETQYL. V is TRBV6-1 and J is TRBJ2-5, with 12 positions matching TRBD2. CDR3 length: 16 residues. CDR1 and CDR2 from the germline V gene are MNHNS and SASEGT.